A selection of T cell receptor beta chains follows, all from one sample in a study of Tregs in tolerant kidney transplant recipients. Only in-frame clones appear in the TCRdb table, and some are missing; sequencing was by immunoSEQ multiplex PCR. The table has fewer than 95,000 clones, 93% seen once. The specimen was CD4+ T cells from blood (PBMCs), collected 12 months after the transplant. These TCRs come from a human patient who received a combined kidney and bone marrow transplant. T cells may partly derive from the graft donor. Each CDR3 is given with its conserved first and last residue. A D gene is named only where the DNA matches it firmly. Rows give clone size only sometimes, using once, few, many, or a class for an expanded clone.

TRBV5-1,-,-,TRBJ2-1,CASSPRTEGHEQFF,TGCGCCAGCAGCCCTCGGACAGAAGGGCATGAGCAGTTCTTC
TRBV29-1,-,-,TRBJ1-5,CSVAGESNQPQHF,TGCAGCGTTGCCGGGGAGAGCAATCAGCCCCAGCATTTT
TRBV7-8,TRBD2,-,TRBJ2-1,CASSLSRVAGGNEQFF,TGTGCCAGCAGCCTCTCTCGGGTAGCGGGTGGCAATGAGCAGTTCTTC
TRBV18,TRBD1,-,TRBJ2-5,CASSPRQGSQETQYF,TGTGCCAGCTCACCACGACAGGGGAGCCAAGAGACCCAGTACTTC
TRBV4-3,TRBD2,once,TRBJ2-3,CASSPTPRGWREGPTDTQYF,TGCGCCAGCAGCCCCACCCCCAGGGGTTGGCGGGAGGGCCCCACAGATACGCAGTATTTT
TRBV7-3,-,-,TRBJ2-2,CASSLSGVNTGELFF,TGTGCCAGCAGCTTAAGCGGGGTGAACACCGGGGAGCTGTTTTTT
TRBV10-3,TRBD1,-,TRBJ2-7,CAIGTGDYEQYF,TGTGCCATCGGGACAGGAGACTACGAGCAGTACTTC
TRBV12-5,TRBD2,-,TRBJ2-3,CASGLVLSSGNEDTQYF,TGTGCTAGTGGTTTGGTACTGAGTAGCGGGAACGAAGATACGCAGTATTTT
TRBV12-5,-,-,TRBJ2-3,CASGLVVGGGTDTQYF,TGTGCTAGTGGTTTGGTAGTGGGCGGGGGCACAGATACGCAGTATTTT
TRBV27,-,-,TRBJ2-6,CASSILSGANVLTF,TGTGCCAGCAGTATCCTCTCTGGGGCCAACGTCCTGACTTTC
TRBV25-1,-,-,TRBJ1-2,CASSESTTGTPYGYTF,TGTGCCAGCAGTGAATCAACTACCGGGACACCCTATGGCTACACCTTC
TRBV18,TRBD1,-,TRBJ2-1,CASSPEGAQGSSYNEQFF,TGTGCCAGCTCACCTGAGGGGGCCCAGGGGAGCTCCTACAATGAGCAGTTCTTC
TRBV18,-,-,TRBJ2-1,CASSPASNEQFF,TGTGCCAGCTCACCAGCCAGTAATGAGCAGTTCTTC
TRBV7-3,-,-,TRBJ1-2,CASSQEVGYGYTF,TGTGCCAGCAGCCAGGAGGTGGGCTATGGCTACACCTTC
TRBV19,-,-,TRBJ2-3,CASSGVGVGTDTQYF,TGTGCCAGTAGCGGAGTGGGAGTAGGAACAGATACGCAGTATTTT
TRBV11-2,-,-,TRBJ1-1,CASSFRPGEGSNTEAFF,TGTGCCAGCAGCTTCAGGCCAGGCGAGGGTTCGAACACTGAAGCTTTCTTT
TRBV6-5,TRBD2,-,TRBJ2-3,CASSYGTRWGDTQYF,TGTGCCAGCAGTTACGGGACTAGGTGGGGAGATACGCAGTATTTT
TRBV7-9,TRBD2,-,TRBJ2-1,CASSYSTSGTSYNEQFF,TGTGCCAGCAGCTATTCAACCTCCGGGACTAGCTACAATGAGCAGTTCTTC
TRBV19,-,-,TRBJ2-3,CASSIPNGRGGTDTQYF,TGTGCCAGTAGTATTCCCAACGGGAGAGGGGGCACAGATACGCAGTATTTT
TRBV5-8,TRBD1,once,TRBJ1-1,CASSVRTGIRWAFF,TGTGCCAGCAGCGTCAGGACAGGAATCCGCTGGGCTTTCTTT
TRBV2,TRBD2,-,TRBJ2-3,CAIWTSGGTDTQYF,TGTGCCATATGGACTAGCGGGGGCACAGATACGCAGTATTTT
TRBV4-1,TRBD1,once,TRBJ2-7,CASSTRTGGSYEQYF,TGCGCCAGCAGTACTAGGACAGGGGGCTCCTACGAGCAGTACTTC
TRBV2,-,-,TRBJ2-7,CASSVRDEQYF,TGTGCCAGCAGTGTCAGGGACGAGCAGTACTTC
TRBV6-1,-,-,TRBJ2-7,CASSEERYYEQYF,TGTGCCAGCAGTGAAGAGAGATACTACGAGCAGTACTTC
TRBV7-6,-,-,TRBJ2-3,CASSLAGHNTDTQYF,TGTGCCAGCAGCTTAGCGGGACACAACACAGATACGCAGTATTTT
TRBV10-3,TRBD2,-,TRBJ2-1,CAIRSGLAGPGQFF,TGTGCCATAAGGTCGGGACTAGCGGGACCTGGGCAGTTCTTC
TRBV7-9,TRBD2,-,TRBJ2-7,CASSTSGALFYEQYF,TGTGCCAGCAGTACTAGCGGGGCCCTTTTTTACGAGCAGTACTTC
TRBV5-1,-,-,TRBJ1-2,CASSLRGQIINYGYTF,TGCGCCAGCAGCTTGAGGGGCCAGATCATTAACTATGGCTACACCTTC
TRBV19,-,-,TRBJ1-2,CASSTITRRHITNYGYTF,TGTGCCAGTAGTACAATTACTAGGAGACACATAACTAACTATGGCTACACCTTC
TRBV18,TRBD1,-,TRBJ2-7,CASSPSRGSYEQYF,TGTGCCAGCTCACCAAGCAGGGGGTCCTACGAGCAGTACTTC
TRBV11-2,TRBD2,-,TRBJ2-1,CASSSLGLARSSGNEQFF,TGTGCCAGCAGCTCCCTGGGACTAGCACGTTCCTCGGGCAATGAGCAGTTCTTC
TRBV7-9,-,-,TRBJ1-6,CASSSPGGSNSPLHF,TGTGCCAGCAGCTCCCCCGGAGGCAGTAATTCCCCCCTCCACTTT
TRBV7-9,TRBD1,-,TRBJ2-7,CASSIHRDRVYEQYF,TGTGCCAGCAGCATCCACCGGGACAGGGTGTACGAGCAGTACTTC
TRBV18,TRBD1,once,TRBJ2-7,CASSTRTGAQYEQYF,TGTGCCAGCTCAACACGGACAGGGGCCCAGTACGAGCAGTACTTC
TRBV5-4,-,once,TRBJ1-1,CASTIQGSWSEAFF,TGTGCCAGCACTATCCAGGGGAGTTGGAGTGAAGCTTTCTTT
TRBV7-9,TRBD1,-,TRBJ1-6,CASSVAGTGVRNSPLHF,TGTGCCAGCAGCGTCGCCGGGACAGGCGTCCGTAATTCACCCCTCCACTTT
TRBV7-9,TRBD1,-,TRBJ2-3,CASSPWTGPADTQYF,TGTGCCAGCAGCCCCTGGACAGGGCCGGCAGATACGCAGTATTTT